This T cell receptor (beta chain) was retrieved from a study of early T cells in non-severe SARS-CoV-2 infection. Study context: Unpaired chains resulted from sequencing bulk RNA of unsorted whole blood.

Study outcomes and limitations: The matching step, a VDJdb search, favored anti-spike CD8 responses and missed private and CD4 specificities.

The table lists this clonotype with many counts. Its specificity is not known. Individual cDNA molecules received unique molecular identifiers. TCRdb analysed the 5' RACE reads with MiXCR anew, one entry per CDR3 protein. The sample consists of 70,000 or so distinct CDR3 sequences, approximately 12% of them appearing once. The CDR3 runs 12 residues. Germline values: CDR1 SQVTM, CDR2 ANQGSEA. With 4 bases clipped from V and 7 bases from J, the junction kept 3 bases outside the gene matches. The genes are TRBV29-1 and TRBJ1-1, with 10 nucleotides matching TRBD1. Sequencing used whole blood. The sequence derives from an adult who was a healthcare worker with PCR-confirmed SARS-CoV-2 infection or an uninfected control (not recorded which). CDR3 nucleotide sequence: TGCAGCGTTGGGGACAGGGGAGGTGAAGCTTTCTTT. Protein product: CSVGDRGGEAFF.